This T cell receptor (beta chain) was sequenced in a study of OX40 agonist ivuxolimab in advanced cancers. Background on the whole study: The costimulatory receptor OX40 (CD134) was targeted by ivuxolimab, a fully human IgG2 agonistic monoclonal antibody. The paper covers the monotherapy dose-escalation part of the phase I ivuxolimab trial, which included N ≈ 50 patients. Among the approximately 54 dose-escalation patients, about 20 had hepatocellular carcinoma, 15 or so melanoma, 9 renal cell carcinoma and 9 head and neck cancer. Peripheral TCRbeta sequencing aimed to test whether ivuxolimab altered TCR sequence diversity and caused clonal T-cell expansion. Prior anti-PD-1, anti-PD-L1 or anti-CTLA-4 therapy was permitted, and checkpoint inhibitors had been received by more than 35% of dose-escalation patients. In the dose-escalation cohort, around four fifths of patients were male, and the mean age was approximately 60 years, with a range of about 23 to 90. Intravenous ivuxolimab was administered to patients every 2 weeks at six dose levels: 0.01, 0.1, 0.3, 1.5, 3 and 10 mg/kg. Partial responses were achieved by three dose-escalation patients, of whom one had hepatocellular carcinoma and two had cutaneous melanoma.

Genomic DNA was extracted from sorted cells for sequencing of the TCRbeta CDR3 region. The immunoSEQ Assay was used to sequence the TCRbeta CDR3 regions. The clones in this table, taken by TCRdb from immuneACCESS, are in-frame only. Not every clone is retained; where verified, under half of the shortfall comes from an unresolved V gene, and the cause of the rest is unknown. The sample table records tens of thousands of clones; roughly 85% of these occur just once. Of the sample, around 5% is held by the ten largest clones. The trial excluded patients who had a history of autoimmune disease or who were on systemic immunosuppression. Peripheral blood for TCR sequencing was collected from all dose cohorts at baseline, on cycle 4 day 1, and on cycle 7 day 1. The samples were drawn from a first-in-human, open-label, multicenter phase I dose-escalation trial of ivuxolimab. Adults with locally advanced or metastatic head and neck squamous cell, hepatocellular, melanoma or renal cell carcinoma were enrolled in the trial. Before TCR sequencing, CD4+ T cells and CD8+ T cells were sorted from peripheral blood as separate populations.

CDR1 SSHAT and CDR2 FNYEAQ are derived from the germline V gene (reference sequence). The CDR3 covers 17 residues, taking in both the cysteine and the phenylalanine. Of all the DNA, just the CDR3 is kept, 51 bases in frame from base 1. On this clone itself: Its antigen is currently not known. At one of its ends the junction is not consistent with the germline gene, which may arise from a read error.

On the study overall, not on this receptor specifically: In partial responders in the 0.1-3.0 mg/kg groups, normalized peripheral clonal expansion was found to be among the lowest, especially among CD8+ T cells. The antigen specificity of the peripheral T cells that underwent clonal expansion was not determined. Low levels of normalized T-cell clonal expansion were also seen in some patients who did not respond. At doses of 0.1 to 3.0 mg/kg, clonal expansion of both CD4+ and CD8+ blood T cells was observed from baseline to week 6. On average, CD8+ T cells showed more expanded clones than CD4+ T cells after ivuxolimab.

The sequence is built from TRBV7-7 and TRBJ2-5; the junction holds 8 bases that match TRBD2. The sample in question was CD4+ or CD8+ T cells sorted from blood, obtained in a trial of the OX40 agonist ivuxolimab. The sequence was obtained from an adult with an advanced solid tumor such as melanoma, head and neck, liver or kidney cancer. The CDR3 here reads CASSLGVTSGSEETQYF. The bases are TGTGCTAGCAGCTTAGGCGTCACCAGCGGGAGCGAAGAGACCCAGTACTTC.